This is a list of T cell receptor beta chains from one sample in a study of OX40 agonist ivuxolimab in advanced cancers. Produced via immunoSEQ multiplex PCR; TCRdb's table is partial and in-frame only. This table has under 75,000 clones, 85% to 95% appearing once. The sequencing used CD4+ or CD8+ T cells sorted from blood, collected in a trial of the OX40 agonist ivuxolimab. The receptors originated from an adult with an advanced solid tumor such as melanoma, head and neck, liver or kidney cancer. Each CDR3 is given with its conserved first and last residue.

>TRBV7-2
CASSLTGGYEQYF
>TRBV10-2
CASSQRWGAEAFF
>TRBV2
CASSSGTGGAGEKLFF
>TRBV7-9
CASSFSGFNEKLFF
>TRBV29-1
CSVRDSRYDGQYF
>TRBV2
CASRQGQTEAFF
>TRBV30
CAWSLAGVNSPLHF
>TRBV7-6
CASSLNAGADEQYF
>TRBV6-5
CASSAGTPYEQYF
>TRBV19
CASSIVTGGDPTDTQYF
>TRBV4-3
CASSQGGAREWDEQFF
>TRBV7-8
CASRIGGFAFF
>TRBV6-1
CASSEGTGVGRAETQYF
>TRBV19
CASSFEENQPQHF
>TRBV14
CASSQVTAYEQYF
>TRBV30
CASWEAGELFF